A selection of T cell receptor beta chains follows, all from one sample in a study of blood T cell repertoires in COVID-19. Some clones are missing from TCRdb's copy, which holds only in-frame ones; the method was immunoSEQ multiplex PCR. The profile covers approximately 440,000 clones, with 90% appearing a single time and under 0.7% taken by the ten largest. What was sequenced was PBMCs or T cells enriched from blood (not recorded which). Source of these receptors: a man aged 18 to 29 who had recovered from COVID-19. Each CDR3 is given with its conserved first and last residue. Each record gives: D gene, V gene, clone size, J gene, CDR3 DNA, CDR3 protein. D genes are given only for firm matches. A row's size may be missing; if present it is once, few, many or a size class.

d_gene: TRBD2
v_gene: TRBV24-1
abundance: -
j_gene: TRBJ2-1
CDR3nt: TGTGCCACCAGTGATGGGGGACTAGCGGTGGACAATGAGCAGTTCTTC
CDR3aa: CATSDGGLAVDNEQFF

d_gene: -
v_gene: TRBV11-2
abundance: -
j_gene: TRBJ2-7
CDR3nt: TGTGCCAGCAGCTTAGATTATGGGCTTTCCTACGAGCAGTACTTC
CDR3aa: CASSLDYGLSYEQYF

d_gene: -
v_gene: TRBV9
abundance: -
j_gene: TRBJ2-3
CDR3nt: TGTGCCAGCAGCGTCATCGCGGGGATCACAGATACGCAGTATTTT
CDR3aa: CASSVIAGITDTQYF

d_gene: -
v_gene: TRBV7-3
abundance: -
j_gene: TRBJ1-1
CDR3nt: TGTGCCAGCAGCTTAACGTCGGGGGCTGAAGCTTTCTTT
CDR3aa: CASSLTSGAEAFF

d_gene: -
v_gene: TRBV3-1/TRBV3-2
abundance: once
j_gene: TRBJ1-6
CDR3nt: TGTGCCAGCAGCCAAGAGCCAGGTTCACCCCTCCACTTT
CDR3aa: CASSQEPGSPLHF

d_gene: -
v_gene: TRBV10-2
abundance: -
j_gene: TRBJ1-5
CDR3nt: TGCGCCAGCAGTGAGTATCTTGGGAGAAATCAGCCCCAGCATTTT
CDR3aa: CASSEYLGRNQPQHF

d_gene: -
v_gene: TRBV5-1
abundance: -
j_gene: TRBJ1-5
CDR3nt: TGCGCCAGCAGCCCCATGGGGGGAGGTAGCAATCAGCCCCAGCATTTT
CDR3aa: CASSPMGGGSNQPQHF

d_gene: -
v_gene: TRBV19
abundance: -
j_gene: TRBJ2-7
CDR3nt: TGTGCCAGCGCAACTTCAGGGGACGGTCCCGAGCAGTACTTC
CDR3aa: CASATSGDGPEQYF

d_gene: TRBD1
v_gene: TRBV10-3
abundance: -
j_gene: TRBJ1-6
CDR3nt: TGTGCCATCAGTGAGGGCAAGGAACAGGGGAATTCACCCCTCCACTTT
CDR3aa: CAISEGKEQGNSPLHF

d_gene: -
v_gene: TRBV20-1
abundance: -
j_gene: TRBJ2-3
CDR3nt: TGCAGTGCTAGTGGAGGCGGGATCAGCACAGATACGCAGTATTTT
CDR3aa: CSASGGGISTDTQYF

d_gene: -
v_gene: TRBV5-5
abundance: -
j_gene: TRBJ2-7
CDR3nt: TGTGCCAGCAGCTCTTCCTACGAGCAGTACTTC
CDR3aa: CASSSSYEQYF

d_gene: TRBD2
v_gene: TRBV27
abundance: -
j_gene: TRBJ2-2
CDR3nt: TGTGCCAGCAGGCCCAAGGGGAGGGCCTCGGGATTGCGCGGGGAGCTGTTTTTT
CDR3aa: CASRPKGRASGLRGELFF

d_gene: -
v_gene: TRBV5-1
abundance: -
j_gene: TRBJ1-1
CDR3nt: TGCGCCAGCAGCTTGGGGGGCTCAATCACTGAAGCTTTCTTT
CDR3aa: CASSLGGSITEAFF

d_gene: TRBD1
v_gene: TRBV4-1
abundance: -
j_gene: TRBJ1-2
CDR3nt: TGCGCCAGCAGCCAAGATAGGGGGCGCGGAGGCTACACCTTC
CDR3aa: CASSQDRGRGGYTF

d_gene: -
v_gene: TRBV3-1/TRBV3-2
abundance: -
j_gene: TRBJ1-1
CDR3nt: TGTGCCACCGCCAGGGGCACTGAAGCTTTCTTT
CDR3aa: CATARGTEAFF

d_gene: TRBD1
v_gene: TRBV5-4
abundance: -
j_gene: TRBJ2-1
CDR3nt: TGTGCCAGCAGCTCTTGGACAGGGGCCAGCTCGGAGTTCTTC
CDR3aa: CASSSWTGASSEFF

d_gene: TRBD1
v_gene: TRBV5-1
abundance: -
j_gene: TRBJ1-4
CDR3nt: TGCGCCAGCAGCCGGGACAGGTATAATGAAAAACTGTTTTTT
CDR3aa: CASSRDRYNEKLFF

d_gene: -
v_gene: TRBV19
abundance: -
j_gene: TRBJ1-2
CDR3nt: TGTGCCAGTAGTATCCCCCTGGAGGGGACCGGCTACACCTTC
CDR3aa: CASSIPLEGTGYTF

d_gene: -
v_gene: TRBV29-1
abundance: -
j_gene: TRBJ2-1
CDR3nt: TGCAGCGCCCCCTCGAGGTCCTACAATGAGCAGTTCTTC
CDR3aa: CSAPSRSYNEQFF

d_gene: -
v_gene: TRBV20-1
abundance: -
j_gene: TRBJ2-1
CDR3nt: TGCAGTGCTAGAAGAGACAATGAGCAGTTCTTC
CDR3aa: CSARRDNEQFF

d_gene: -
v_gene: TRBV29-1
abundance: -
j_gene: TRBJ1-3
CDR3nt: TGCAGCGTTGCAGTTCATGGAAACACCATATATTTT
CDR3aa: CSVAVHGNTIYF

d_gene: TRBD1
v_gene: TRBV6-5
abundance: -
j_gene: TRBJ2-3
CDR3nt: TGTGCCAGCCGAACGACAGGGGACACAGATACGCAGTATTTT
CDR3aa: CASRTTGDTDTQYF

d_gene: -
v_gene: TRBV4-1
abundance: once
j_gene: TRBJ2-5
CDR3nt: TGCGCCAGCAGCCAAGATCAAGGAGTACAAGAGACCCAGTACTTC
CDR3aa: CASSQDQGVQETQYF

d_gene: TRBD1
v_gene: TRBV5-6
abundance: -
j_gene: TRBJ1-4
CDR3nt: TGTGCCAGCAGGGGACAGCATAATGAAAAACTGTTTTTT
CDR3aa: CASRGQHNEKLFF

d_gene: -
v_gene: TRBV10-1
abundance: -
j_gene: TRBJ2-5
CDR3nt: TGCGCCAGCAGTGAGTCGGACTCTACAGGGTGGGAGACCCAGTACTTC
CDR3aa: CASSESDSTGWETQYF

d_gene: TRBD1
v_gene: TRBV13
abundance: -
j_gene: TRBJ1-6
CDR3nt: TGTGCCAGCAGCTTCCCGGGACAGGGCCCGACCTGGGGTTCACCCCTCCACTTT
CDR3aa: CASSFPGQGPTWGSPLHF

d_gene: -
v_gene: TRBV28
abundance: -
j_gene: TRBJ1-4
CDR3nt: TGTGCCAGCCGCCGGGGTGAAAAACTGTTTTTT
CDR3aa: CASRRGEKLFF

d_gene: TRBD2
v_gene: TRBV5-6
abundance: -
j_gene: TRBJ2-2
CDR3nt: TGTGCCAGCAGCTTGACGGGGACTAGCATAGCCGGGGAGCTGTTTTTT
CDR3aa: CASSLTGTSIAGELFF

d_gene: -
v_gene: TRBV9
abundance: once
j_gene: TRBJ1-3
CDR3nt: TGTGCCAGCAGCGTAGCTTACGGCGGTGGAAACACCATATATTTT
CDR3aa: CASSVAYGGGNTIYF

d_gene: -
v_gene: TRBV3-1/TRBV3-2
abundance: -
j_gene: TRBJ1-1
CDR3nt: TGTGCCAGCAGCCGACAGGCAATGAACACTGAAGCTTTCTTT
CDR3aa: CASSRQAMNTEAFF

d_gene: -
v_gene: TRBV7-9
abundance: -
j_gene: TRBJ2-7
CDR3nt: TGTGCCAGCAGCTTAAGCCCGACCTACGAGCAGTACTTC
CDR3aa: CASSLSPTYEQYF

d_gene: -
v_gene: TRBV2
abundance: -
j_gene: TRBJ2-2
CDR3nt: TGTGCCAGCAGTGATTGGGGGACTCACACCGGGGAGCTGTTTTTT
CDR3aa: CASSDWGTHTGELFF

d_gene: TRBD2
v_gene: TRBV7-9
abundance: -
j_gene: TRBJ2-2
CDR3nt: TGTGCCAGCAGCTTAGGTAGCGGGGGCGAGGAGGGCACCGGGGAGCTGTTTTTT
CDR3aa: CASSLGSGGEEGTGELFF